This is a list of T cell receptor beta chains from one sample in a study of shared clonotypes between healthy human individuals. Sequencing used immunoSEQ multiplex PCR; TCRdb keeps in-frame clones, though not all of them. The sample records roughly 600,000 clones, 95% to 98% being singletons. Source material: naive CD8+ T cells sorted from blood. The receptors here all came from a man aged 25-45 years in good health. CDR3s include the opening cysteine and the closing phenylalanine or tryptophan. The order of the fields is D gene, clone size, V gene, CDR3 length, J gene, CDR3 DNA, CDR3 protein. D genes are given only for firm matches. Clone size is not always given. Where it is, it says once, few, many or a class for expanded clones.

>.|.|TRBV29-1|11|TRBJ1-1
TGCAGCGTTGAACTGCTAAGTGAAGCTTTCTTT
CSVELLSEAFF
>.|.|TRBV19|13|TRBJ2-7
TGTGCCAGTAGTATTGCGACGAGACGCGAGCAGTACTTC
CASSIATRREQYF
>TRBD1|.|TRBV14|16|TRBJ2-7
TGTGCCAGCAGCCTATTCGGGACAGCTGGTTCCTACGAGCAGTACTTC
CASSLFGTAGSYEQYF
>.|.|TRBV15|15|TRBJ2-7
TGTGCCACCAGCAGAGTCGGCGATGCCTTCTACGAGCAGTACTTC
CATSRVGDAFYEQYF
>.|.|TRBV6-1|15|TRBJ2-7
TGTGCCAGCAGTCGGTCCCAGAAGACCGACTACGAGCAGTACTTC
CASSRSQKTDYEQYF
>.|.|TRBV4-1|13|TRBJ1-3
TGCGCCAGCAGCCAGGTATTCGGAAACACCATATATTTT
CASSQVFGNTIYF
>.|once|TRBV7-9|15|TRBJ2-7
TGTGCCAGCAGCCATCCGTCGGGACCGGACTACGAGCAGTACTTC
CASSHPSGPDYEQYF
>TRBD2|.|TRBV28|14|TRBJ2-7
TGTGCCACGTCTGGCGGGAGGACCGGATACGAGCAGTACTTC
CATSGGRTGYEQYF
>TRBD2|.|TRBV5-4|17|TRBJ2-7
TGTGCCAGCAGCCTCCTCGGGACTAGCGGGAGCCTTGGTGAGCAGTACTTC
CASSLLGTSGSLGEQYF
>.|.|TRBV9|12|TRBJ1-2
TGTGCCAGCAGCGTAGGGTCCTATGGCTACACCTTC
CASSVGSYGYTF
>.|.|TRBV18|15|TRBJ2-1
TGTGCCAGCTCCCTGTCTAGAGAAGCCTACAATGAGCAGTTCTTC
CASSLSREAYNEQFF
>TRBD2|.|TRBV27|17|TRBJ2-7
TGTGCCAGCAGTTTAGAGGCCGTAACTAGCGGGAGGGCGAAGCGGTACTTC
CASSLEAVTSGRAKRYF
>.|.|TRBV4-2|17|TRBJ2-2
TGTGCCAGCAGCCAAGAGGACGGGAGCATGAACACCGGGGAGCTGTTTTTT
CASSQEDGSMNTGELFF
>.|.|TRBV7-2|15|TRBJ2-7
TGTGCCAGCAGCTTAGGGTCAGGGTTTGTCTACGAGCAGTACTTC
CASSLGSGFVYEQYF
>.|.|TRBV6-5|13|TRBJ1-1
TGTGCCAGCAGTTACTCGGGGCGAACTGAAGCTTTCTTT
CASSYSGRTEAFF
>.|.|TRBV18|16|TRBJ2-1
TGTGCCAGCTTCCCTACCAGTTCTCTCTCCTACAATGAGCAGTTCTTC
CASFPTSSLSYNEQFF
>.|.|TRBV5-4|11|TRBJ2-1
TGTGCCAGCAGCTTGGGGGTTGAGCAGTTCTTC
CASSLGVEQFF
>.|.|TRBV27|17|TRBJ1-3
TGTGCCAGCAGCCCCCGGGGGGGGATTTGGTCTGGAAACACCATATATTTT
CASSPRGGIWSGNTIYF
>.|.|TRBV9|16|TRBJ2-3
TGTGCCAGCAGCGTAAGAGCTGGAGGTCACACAGATACGCAGTATTTT
CASSVRAGGHTDTQYF
>.|.|TRBV7-9|12|TRBJ1-1
TGTGCCAGCAGCTTAATGGGGACTGAAGCTTTCTTT
CASSLMGTEAFF
>.|.|TRBV11-2|15|TRBJ2-7
TGTGCCAGCAGAGAGGAGGCAGGATCTTTCTACGAGCAGTACTTC
CASREEAGSFYEQYF
>TRBD1|.|TRBV28|13|TRBJ1-1
TGTGCCAGCAGTCCAGAAGGGGGCCCTGAAGCTTTCTTT
CASSPEGGPEAFF
>TRBD1|.|TRBV2|12|TRBJ2-7
TGTGCCAGCAGGGACAGGGGGCTACGAGAGTACTTC
CASRDRGLREYF
>TRBD1|.|TRBV9|14|TRBJ2-7
TGTGCCAGCAGCGCCGGGACAGGGCTCTACGAGCAGTACTTC
CASSAGTGLYEQYF
>.|.|TRBV9|12|TRBJ2-2
TGTGCCAGCAGCCCAGGTCACGGGGAGCTGTTTTTT
CASSPGHGELFF
>TRBD2|.|TRBV7-7|15|TRBJ2-3
TGTGCTAGCAGCTTAGGACTAGTAAGCACAGATACGCAGTATTTT
CASSLGLVSTDTQYF
>.|once|TRBV20-1|11|TRBJ2-1
TGCACCCCCGGGCTCGGGAATGAGCAGTTCTTC
CTPGLGNEQFF
>.|once|TRBV7-9|14|TRBJ2-7
TGTGCCAGCAGCTTAGTGGGACCAACCTACGAGCAGTACTTC
CASSLVGPTYEQYF
>.|.|TRBV27|14|TRBJ2-7
TGTGCCAGCAGTTTAGGGCGGGAAAGAGGCGAGCAGTACTTC
CASSLGRERGEQYF
>.|.|TRBV6-5|15|TRBJ2-3
TGTGCCAGCAGCCCCCAGTCGGGAGTAGCAGATACGCAGTATTTT
CASSPQSGVADTQYF
>TRBD2|.|TRBV18|15|TRBJ2-3
TGTGCCAGCTCGCCAGGGACTAGCGGCACAGATACGCAGTATTTT
CASSPGTSGTDTQYF
>.|.|TRBV29-1|11|TRBJ1-1
TGCAGCGTGAGACAGGATTTTGGAGCTTTCTTT
CSVRQDFGAFF
>TRBD2|once|TRBV5-4|17|TRBJ2-3
TGTGCCAGCAGCTTACCGACTAGCGGCTCCCCCGGAGATACGCAGTATTTT
CASSLPTSGSPGDTQYF
>TRBD1|.|TRBV19|16|TRBJ2-2
TGTGCCAGTAGTCGAACAGGGGGCTCGTACACCGGGGAGCTGTTTTTT
CASSRTGGSYTGELFF
>TRBD1|.|TRBV29-1|16|TRBJ2-7
TGCAGCTCCGCCGGAGGTCCCGGACAGGTGGGGCTCGAGCAGTACTTC
CSSAGGPGQVGLEQYF
>.|.|TRBV6-5|16|TRBJ2-5
TGTGCCAGCAGTTCCAAAGCAACGGGCAGGAGCGAGACCCAGTACTTC
CASSSKATGRSETQYF
>.|.|TRBV7-9|15|TRBJ2-1
TGTGCCAGCACCCATCCGCCAGGGGCCGTCGATGAGCAGTTCTTC
CASTHPPGAVDEQFF
>.|.|TRBV19|8|TRBJ2-7
TGTGCCAGTAACGAGCAGTACTTC
CASNEQYF
>.|.|TRBV27|13|TRBJ2-3
TGTGCCAGCAAGTTACCGGGCGCAGATACGCAGTATTTT
CASKLPGADTQYF
>.|.|TRBV7-8|12|TRBJ2-3
TGTGCCAGCAGCTTAGGGACGGAGACGCAGTATTTT
CASSLGTETQYF
>TRBD1|.|TRBV29-1|12|TRBJ2-7
TGCAGCGTTGAGACAGGGTTTGACGAGCAGTACTTC
CSVETGFDEQYF
>TRBD2|.|TRBV4-1|17|TRBJ2-5
TGCGCCAGCAGCCAAGCTCCCCCACTAGCGGGAGGGAGGGAGCAGTACTTC
CASSQAPPLAGGREQYF
>.|.|TRBV20-1|11|TRBJ2-1
TGCAGTGGCCCGTGGCAGCGGGAGCAGTTCTTC
CSGPWQREQFF
>.|.|TRBV15|13|TRBJ2-7
TGTGCCACCAGCAGAGATCTATCCTACGAGCAGTACTTC
CATSRDLSYEQYF
>TRBD2|.|TRBV7-6|15|TRBJ2-1
TGTGCCAGCAGCATCGAGGCTAGCGGGAGTCTTGAGCAGTTCTTC
CASSIEASGSLEQFF
>.|.|TRBV27|12|TRBJ2-7
TGTGCCAGCACGGGAGCCAGTAACGAGCAGTACTTC
CASTGASNEQYF
>TRBD1|.|TRBV10-3|13|TRBJ2-7
TGTGCCATCAGTACTGGACAGGACTACGAGCAGTACTTC
CAISTGQDYEQYF
>TRBD1|once|TRBV10-2|16|TRBJ2-7
TGCGCCAGCAGTGAAACAGAAGCGGACAGGAACTACGAGCAGTACTTC
CASSETEADRNYEQYF
>.|.|TRBV7-6|13|TRBJ2-7
TGTGCCAGCAGCTTCGCGGAGGTGTACGAGCAGTACTTC
CASSFAEVYEQYF
>.|.|TRBV2|12|TRBJ2-7
TGTGCCAGCAGGGACACTTACTACGAGCAGTACTTC
CASRDTYYEQYF
>TRBD2|.|TRBV7-9|15|TRBJ2-4
TGTGCCAGCAGCTTAAGGGGAGGGGCCAAAAACATTCAGTACTTC
CASSLRGGAKNIQYF
>.|.|TRBV27|14|TRBJ2-7
TGTGCCAGCAGTTTCGTGTGGGGCTCCTACGAGCAGTACTTC
CASSFVWGSYEQYF
>.|.|TRBV29-1|12|TRBJ2-1
TGCAGCGTTAGGGAAAACTACAATGAGCAGTTCTTC
CSVRENYNEQFF
>.|.|TRBV11-2|14|TRBJ2-7
TGTGCCAGCAGCTTAGGGGACGGGACCTACGAGCAGTACTTC
CASSLGDGTYEQYF
>.|.|TRBV27|14|TRBJ1-5
TGTGCCAGCAGCCAGGCAGGGTCTAATCAGCCCCAGCATTTT
CASSQAGSNQPQHF
>.|.|TRBV2|14|TRBJ2-7
TGTGCCAGCAGTCTAAGAGGGGCGATGGGGGAGCAGTACTTC
CASSLRGAMGEQYF
>.|.|TRBV27|12|TRBJ2-1
TGTGCCAGCAGCCTAATTGGTGATGAGCAGTTCTTC
CASSLIGDEQFF
>TRBD1|.|TRBV4-2|14|TRBJ2-7
TGTGCCAGCAGCCTATGGACAGGGACCTACGAGCAGTACTTC
CASSLWTGTYEQYF